The rows below give T cell receptor beta chains drawn from one sample of a study of human T cells and chemical hapten exposure. Each CDR3 protein gets one entry after TCRdb re-called the RACE reads with MiXCR. The sample lists about 42,000 distinct CDR3 sequences, about 9.8% seen once, with 14% to 15% in the top ten. The sample was whole blood, taken in connection with sensitization to the hapten diphenylcyclopropenone (DPC). Every receptor here comes from a woman aged 35 to 49 with alopecia areata. Some clones in this sample may be carry-over from other donors' samples. Both conserved end residues are part of each CDR3. Each record gives: clone size, D gene, J gene, V gene, CDR3 protein, CDR3 DNA. The D gene is left open where the match is weak. Some rows have no size entry. The others give once, few or many, or a class for an expanded clone.

many TRBD1 TRBJ1-6 TRBV12-3/TRBV12-4 CASSPGQGNSPLHF TGTGCCAGCAGTCCGGGACAGGGGAATTCACCCCTCCACTTT
medium-sized - TRBJ2-5 TRBV21-1 CASSKGASGPQETQYF TGTGCCAGCAGCAAAGGGGCTAGCGGGCCACAAGAGACCCAGTACTTC
few - TRBJ2-3 TRBV7-3 CASSERALGDTDTQYF TGTGCCAGCAGCGAAAGGGCCCTAGGGGACACAGATACGCAGTATTTT
- - TRBJ2-1 TRBV20-1 CSASRRSPHGNEQFF TGCAGTGCTAGTCGTAGGTCCCCACACGGCAATGAGCAGTTCTTC
few TRBD1 TRBJ2-7 TRBV4-1 CASSQGTGAEQYF TGCGCCAGCAGCCAAGGGACAGGGGCCGAGCAGTACTTC
many - TRBJ1-3 TRBV30 CAWSKLRGAGNTIYF TGTGCCTGGAGTAAGCTTAGGGGAGCTGGAAACACCATATATTTT
few - TRBJ1-1 TRBV20-1 CSARVSGRRTEAFF TGCAGTGCTAGAGTGTCAGGCAGGAGGACTGAAGCTTTCTTT
many - TRBJ2-7 TRBV21-1 CASSKTAGTGSYEQYF TGTGCCAGCAGCAAAACAGCCGGGACAGGGTCTTACGAGCAGTACTTC
many - TRBJ2-6 TRBV2 CASSGQRLAGANVLTF TGTGCCAGCAGTGGGCAGAGGTTGGCTGGGGCCAACGTCCTGACTTTC
many - TRBJ2-7 TRBV28 CASTLVWGLAGGERKYF TGTGCCAGCACCCTAGTTTGGGGTCTGGCTGGAGGCGAGAGGAAGTACTTC
few - TRBJ2-3 TRBV6-4 CASSDSAATSQYF TGTGCCAGCAGTGACTCTGCCGCGACCTCGCAGTATTTT
few - TRBJ1-2 TRBV4-1 CASSQVHRARPYYGYTF TGCGCCAGCAGCCAAGTACATCGGGCCAGGCCCTATTATGGCTACACCTTC
- TRBD1 TRBJ1-1 TRBV4-1 CASSQEKSGTVDTEAFF TGCGCCAGCAGCCAAGAAAAATCAGGGACAGTTGACACTGAAGCTTTCTTT
few - TRBJ2-1 TRBV18 CASSPPSRGYNEQFF TGTGCCAGCTCTCCACCCTCCCGAGGGTACAATGAGCAGTTCTTC
many TRBD2 TRBJ2-3 TRBV6-4 CASSDTVAGDVDTQYF TGTGCCAGCAGTGACACAGTAGCGGGGGATGTAGATACGCAGTATTTT
- - TRBJ1-5 TRBV7-2 CASSYRTGNQPQHF TGTGCCAGCAGCTATAGGACGGGGAATCAGCCCCAGCATTTT
many TRBD1 TRBJ1-1 TRBV27 CASSLLGTAEAFF TGTGCCAGCAGTTTATTAGGGACAGCTGAAGCTTTCTTT
few - TRBJ1-3 TRBV3-1 CASSQTDPRRLTGNTIYF TGTGCCAGCAGCCAGACCGACCCAAGACGGCTAACTGGAAACACCATATATTTT
many TRBD2 TRBJ2-1 TRBV4-1 CASSYLGLAVNEQFF TGCGCCAGCAGCTACCTAGGACTAGCGGTAAATGAGCAGTTCTTC
- TRBD2 TRBJ2-3 TRBV5-5 CASIGLAGTDTQYF TGTGCCAGCATTGGACTAGCGGGTACAGATACGCAGTATTTT
many - TRBJ1-1 TRBV4-2 CASSQEQRRTEAFF TGTGCCAGCAGCCAAGAGCAGAGGCGGACTGAAGCTTTCTTT
many TRBD1 TRBJ1-1 TRBV10-3 CATGTGVNTEAFF TGTGCCACAGGGACAGGGGTGAACACTGAAGCTTTCTTT
many - TRBJ1-1 TRBV20-1 CSARGEPLTNTEAFF TGCAGTGCGAGAGGGGAACCCCTGACGAACACTGAAGCTTTCTTT
many TRBD1 TRBJ2-5 TRBV7-8 CASSSTGAMYQETQYF TGTGCCAGCAGCTCGACAGGGGCGATGTACCAAGAGACCCAGTACTTC
many TRBD2 TRBJ2-7 TRBV20-1 CSARGGSGGDSYEQYF TGCAGTGCTAGGGGTGGAAGCGGGGGGGACTCCTACGAGCAGTACTTC
many - TRBJ2-2 TRBV19 CASGRTGPIKTGELFF TGTGCCAGTGGAAGGACCGGACCGATTAAAACCGGGGAGCTGTTTTTT
- - TRBJ2-7 TRBV7-6 CASSRTHSYEQYF TGTGCCAGCAGCCGGACCCATTCCTACGAGCAGTACTTC
many - TRBJ2-5 TRBV18 CASAPTVQETQYF TGTGCCAGCGCCCCGACAGTCCAAGAGACCCAGTACTTC
few - TRBJ2-7 TRBV30 CAWEGHLGEQYF TGTGCCTGGGAGGGGCACCTGGGGGAGCAGTACTTC
many - TRBJ1-5 TRBV2 CASRLDSSNQPQHF TGTGCCAGCAGGCTCGATAGTAGCAATCAGCCCCAGCATTTT
many - TRBJ2-5 TRBV5-1 CASSLEGPIQTQYF TGCGCCAGCAGCTTGGAGGGCCCGATTCAGACCCAGTACTTC
- - TRBJ1-4 TRBV4-2 CASSQVGTTNEKLFF TGTGCCAGCAGCCAAGTCGGTACAACTAATGAAAAACTGTTTTTT
many - TRBJ2-7 TRBV4-1 CASSQVPGAYEQYF TGCGCCAGCAGCCAAGTCCCGGGCGCCTACGAGCAGTACTTC
many - TRBJ1-1 TRBV6-5 CASSLSTVHEAFF TGTGCCAGCAGTTTATCAACAGTTCATGAAGCTTTCTTT
few TRBD1 TRBJ1-1 TRBV18 CASSPPSRQGTEAFF TGTGCCAGCTCACCACCGTCTCGACAGGGGACTGAAGCTTTCTTT
- TRBD1 TRBJ1-4 TRBV5-1 CASSLIPGTGVEKLFF TGCGCCAGCAGCTTAATTCCCGGGACAGGGGTTGAAAAACTGTTTTTT
many - TRBJ1-2 TRBV20-1 CSARDRSDSGF TGCAGTGCTAGAGATCGAAGTGATTCAGGCTTC
many - TRBJ2-7 TRBV5-5 CASSLIGKGEQYF TGTGCCAGCAGCTTGATAGGGAAGGGCGAGCAGTACTTC
many TRBD1 TRBJ1-2 TRBV4-1 CASSQPRTGGNYGYTF TGCGCCAGCAGCCAACCCAGGACAGGGGGCAACTATGGCTACACCTTC
few - TRBJ1-2 TRBV6-5 CASRTGKRVNYGYTF TGTGCCAGCAGAACAGGGAAGAGGGTAAACTATGGCTACACCTTC
many - TRBJ2-3 TRBV5-4 CASSLSGADTQYF TGTGCCAGCAGCTTGTCAGGGGCAGATACGCAGTATTTT
many TRBD2 TRBJ2-2 TRBV12-3/TRBV12-4 CASSLPRLAGNTGELFF TGTGCCAGCAGTTTACCCAGACTAGCGGGGAACACCGGGGAGCTGTTTTTT
- TRBD1 TRBJ2-7 TRBV18 CASSRDGTAGQYF TGTGCCAGCTCCCGTGACGGGACAGCCGGGCAGTACTTC
many - TRBJ2-3 TRBV29-1 CSGRMDTQYF TGCAGCGGACGAATGGATACGCAGTATTTT
- - TRBJ2-5 TRBV10-3 CAISSTSTETQYF TGTGCCATCAGTTCGACTAGTACAGAGACCCAGTACTTC
many - TRBJ2-3 TRBV29-1 CSVGILRTDTQYF TGCAGCGTTGGAATTCTTCGCACAGATACGCAGTATTTT
many - TRBJ1-5 TRBV3-1 CASSPSGQPQHF TGTGCCAGCAGCCCTTCAGGTCAGCCCCAGCATTTT
many TRBD2 TRBJ2-2 TRBV20-1 CSARRGSGELFF TGCAGTGCTAGGCGGGGGTCCGGGGAGCTGTTTTTT
few - TRBJ1-1 TRBV29-1 CSVEDGGKAFF TGCAGCGTTGAAGACGGGGGCAAAGCTTTCTTT
- - TRBJ2-7 TRBV12-3/TRBV12-4 CASSLSGRYEQYF TGTGCCAGCAGTTTGTCAGGGAGGTACGAGCAGTACTTC
many - TRBJ2-5 TRBV4-1 CASSPLDAPQYF TGCGCCAGCAGCCCTTTGGACGCCCCCCAGTACTTC
many - TRBJ2-7 TRBV6-1 CASSEYRTGGEQYF TGTGCCAGCAGTGAGTACAGGACCGGGGGAGAGCAGTACTTC
many - TRBJ1-1 TRBV7-9 CASSHSAEMNTEAFF TGTGCCAGCAGTCACTCGGCAGAAATGAACACTGAAGCTTTCTTT
- TRBD1 TRBJ1-1 TRBV29-1 CSVEARQGVPAFF TGCAGCGTTGAAGCCAGACAGGGGGTTCCAGCTTTCTTT